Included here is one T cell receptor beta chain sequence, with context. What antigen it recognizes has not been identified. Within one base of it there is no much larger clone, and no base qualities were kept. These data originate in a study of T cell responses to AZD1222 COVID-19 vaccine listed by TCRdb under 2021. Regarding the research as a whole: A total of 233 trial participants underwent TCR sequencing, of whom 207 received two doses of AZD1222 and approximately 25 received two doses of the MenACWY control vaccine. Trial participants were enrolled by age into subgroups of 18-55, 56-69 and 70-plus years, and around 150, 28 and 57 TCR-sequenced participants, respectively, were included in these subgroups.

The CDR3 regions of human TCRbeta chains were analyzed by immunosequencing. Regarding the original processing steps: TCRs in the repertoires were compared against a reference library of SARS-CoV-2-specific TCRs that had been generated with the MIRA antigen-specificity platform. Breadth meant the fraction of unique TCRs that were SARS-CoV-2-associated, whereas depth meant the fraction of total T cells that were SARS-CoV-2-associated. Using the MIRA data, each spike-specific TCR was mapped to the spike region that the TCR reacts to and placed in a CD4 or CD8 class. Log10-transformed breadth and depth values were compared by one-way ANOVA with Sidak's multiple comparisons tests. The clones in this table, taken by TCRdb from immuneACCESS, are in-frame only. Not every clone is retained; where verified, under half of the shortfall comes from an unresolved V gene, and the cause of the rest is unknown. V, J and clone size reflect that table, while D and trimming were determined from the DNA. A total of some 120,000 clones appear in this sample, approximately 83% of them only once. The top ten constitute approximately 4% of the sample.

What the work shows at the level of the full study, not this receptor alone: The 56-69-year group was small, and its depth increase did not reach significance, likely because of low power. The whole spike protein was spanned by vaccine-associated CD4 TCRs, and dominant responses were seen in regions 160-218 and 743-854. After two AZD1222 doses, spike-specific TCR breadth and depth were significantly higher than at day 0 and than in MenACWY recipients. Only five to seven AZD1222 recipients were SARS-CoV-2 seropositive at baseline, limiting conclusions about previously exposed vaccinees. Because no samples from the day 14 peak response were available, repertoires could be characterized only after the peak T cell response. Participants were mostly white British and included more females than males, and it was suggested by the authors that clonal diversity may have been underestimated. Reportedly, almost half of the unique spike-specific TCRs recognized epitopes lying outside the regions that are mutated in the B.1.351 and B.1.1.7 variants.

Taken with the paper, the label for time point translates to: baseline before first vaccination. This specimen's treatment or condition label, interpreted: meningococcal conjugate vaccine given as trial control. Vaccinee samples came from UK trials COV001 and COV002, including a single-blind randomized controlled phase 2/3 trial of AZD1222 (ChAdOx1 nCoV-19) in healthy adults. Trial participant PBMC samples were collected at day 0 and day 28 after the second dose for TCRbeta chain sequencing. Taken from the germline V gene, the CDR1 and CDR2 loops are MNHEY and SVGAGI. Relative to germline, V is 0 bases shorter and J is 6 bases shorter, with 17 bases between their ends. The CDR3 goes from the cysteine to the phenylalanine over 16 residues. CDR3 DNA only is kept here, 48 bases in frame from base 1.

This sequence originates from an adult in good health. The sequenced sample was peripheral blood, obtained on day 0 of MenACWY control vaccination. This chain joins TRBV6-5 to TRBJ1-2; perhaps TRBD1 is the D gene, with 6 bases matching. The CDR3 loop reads CASSYSRQGRLDGYTF. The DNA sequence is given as TGTGCCAGCAGTTACTCGAGGCAGGGGAGGTTGGATGGCTACACCTTC.